Below, 29 T cell receptor beta chains from the same sample are listed, as sequenced in a study of blood T cell repertoires in COVID-19. The table came from immunoSEQ multiplex PCR; TCRdb's copy has only in-frame clones and leaves some out. Of approximately 150,000 clones in the sample, about 87% were seen once. Sample: peripheral blood. Receptor source: a man aged 45-65 years who had recovered from COVID-19.

The chain employs TRBV4-3 and TRBJ1-1, with TRBD1 matching 9 bases. The CDR3 is made up of 13 amino acids. CDR1 LGHNA and CDR2 YSLEER come from the germline V gene. Germline trimming cut 4 bases from V and 7 bases from J; bases unmatched to any gene: 4. The CDR3 DNA follows: TGCGCCAGCAGCCTACAGGGGGCCGATGAAGCTTTCTTT. Amino acids: CASSLQGADEAFF.

As regards this clone: Within the sample, other DNA sequences also encode this same CDR3. The chain couples TRBV11-2 to TRBJ1-1, with 7 positions matching TRBD1. The V and J ends lost 5 bases and 3 bases, in that order; junction bases with no gene match: 3. CDR3 length equals 13 residues. CDR1 SGHAT and CDR2 FQNNGV come from the germline V gene. CDR3 residues: CASSLDRDTEAFF. DNA for the CDR3: TGTGCCAGCAGCCTTGACAGGGACACTGAAGCTTTCTTT.

In DNA form, the CDR3 reads TGTGCCAGCAGCTTAAACAGTTACCAAGAGACCCAGTACTTC. Amino acid sequence: CASSLNSYQETQYF. The J gene is TRBJ2-5, the V gene TRBV11-2; no definite D call. Trimming stripped 2 bases from V and 0 bases from J, with 7 bases between. This CDR3 region has 14 residues. Germline V gene data show CDR1 as SGHAT and CDR2 as FQNNGV.

This chain uses TRBV6-5 with TRBJ2-2; 12 bases fit TRBD2. Germline CDR1 is MNHEY and CDR2 is SVGAGI. Trimming took 4 bases from V and 8 from J; bases not matched to a gene: 8. The CDR3 spans 16 residues. The CDR3, as DNA: TGTGCCAGCAGTTCCACGACTAGCGGGGGCAGAGGGGAGCTGTTTTTT. The encoded protein is CASSSTTSGGRGELFF.

This chain uses TRBV2 with TRBJ2-2; 10 bases line up with TRBD2. Germline V gene sequence: CDR1 SNHLY, CDR2 FYNNEI. With V trimmed by 5 bases and J by 4 bases, 1 base remained unmatched. This CDR3 is 14 amino acids long. The chain's CDR3 is CASSSGGATGELFF. The CDR3 DNA reads TGTGCCAGCAGTAGCGGGGGGGCCACCGGGGAGCTGTTTTTT.

The chain recombines TRBV6-6 with TRBJ2-5; TRBD1 is a possible D gene (5 bases). Germline lookup yields CDR1 MNHNY and CDR2 SVGAGI (reference sequence). V was shortened by 5 bases and J by 4 bases, with 11 bases between the two germline ends. The CDR3 covers 13 residues. DNA of the CDR3: TGTGCCAGCAGTCCTAGGGGTCTAGAGACCCAGTACTTC. Its protein is CASSPRGLETQYF.

This chain links TRBV7-2 with TRBJ1-2, with a possible D match to TRBD1 (5 bases). Trimming removed 5 bases at V and 8 bases at J, with 18 bases between. The germline gives CDR1 SGHTA, CDR2 FQGNSA. This CDR3 contains 14 residues. CDR3 nucleotides: TGTGCCAGCAGCCCAGGGCAAGGGCGTCGGGGCTACACCTTC. It encodes CASSPGQGRRGYTF.

This rearrangement joins TRBV7-9 to TRBJ2-2; 8 positions match TRBD2. The germline gives CDR1 SEHNR, CDR2 FQNEAQ (reference sequence). CDR3 length: 15 residues. The V segment lost 4 bases and the J segment 6 bases; nucleotides outside the gene matches: 7. In DNA form, the CDR3 reads TGTGCCAGCAGCTCGGGACTAGGGGGGCCCGGGGAGCTGTTTTTT. Its protein product is CASSSGLGGPGELFF.

This clone was observed a single time. The chain combines TRBV18 with TRBJ1-1, with D maybe TRBD1 (5 bases). CDR1 is KGHSH, CDR2 LQKENI, per germline. The length of the CDR3 is 13 residues. V was shortened by 5 bases and J by 5 bases, with 12 bases between the two germline ends. This CDR3 is CASSWGEDTEAFF. In nucleotides, the CDR3 is TGTGCCAGCTCATGGGGGGAAGATACTGAAGCTTTCTTT.

The chain links TRBV7-2 to TRBJ1-2; D unclear. Germline V gene sequence: CDR1 SGHTA, CDR2 FQGNSA. Deletions cut 3 bases from V and 0 bases from J, with 11 bases between. The CDR3 runs to 15 residues. CDR3 protein: CASSLNGGANYGYTF. In DNA form, the CDR3 reads TGTGCCAGCAGCTTGAACGGCGGTGCTAACTATGGCTACACCTTC.

The chain is built from TRBV7-8 and TRBJ2-3; TRBD2 matches at 10 bases. Germline V gene data show CDR1 as SGHVS and CDR2 as FQNEAQ. CDR3 length: 14 residues. V shed 8 bases, J shed 6 bases, and the junction held 8 bases outside the gene matches. The CDR3 sequence: CASGSGGVGDTQYF. The DNA of the CDR3 is TGTGCCAGCGGGAGCGGGGGGGTCGGGGATACGCAGTATTTT.

The chain carries TRBV12-5 and TRBJ1-3; TRBD1 is a possible D gene (5 bases). Germline V gene data show CDR1 as LGHNT and CDR2 as FRNRAP. CDR3 length: 12 residues. Deletions cut 11 bases from V and 4 bases from J, with 12 bases between. CDR3 DNA sequence: TGTGCTGGGGTCAGGGCAGGAAACACCATATATTTT. It yields the protein CAGVRAGNTIYF.

The genes are TRBV5-1 and TRBJ2-1, with 11 bases identical to TRBD2. The germline V gene encodes CDR1 SGHRS and CDR2 YFSETQ. With V trimmed by 4 bases and J by 6 bases, 6 bases remained unmatched. The CDR3 totals 15 residues. The CDR3 bases are TGCGCCAGCAGCCAGGGCGGGACTAGCGGCAATGAGCAGTTCTTC. Encoded protein: CASSQGGTSGNEQFF.

The rearrangement links TRBV7-2 to TRBJ1-1, with TRBD1 matching 8 bases. Germline V lookup: CDR1 SGHTA, CDR2 FQGNSA. The CDR3 loop spans 13 amino acids. Unmatched junction bases numbered 4, after V lost 5 bases and J lost 5 bases. In DNA, the CDR3 is TGTGCCAGCAGCAAGGACAGGGTTACTGAAGCTTTCTTT. Encoded protein: CASSKDRVTEAFF.

This chain connects TRBV19 to TRBJ2-7; 10 bases are shared with TRBD1. The CDR3 contains 14 residues. Germline V gene sequence: CDR1 LNHDA, CDR2 SQIVND (reference sequence). After removal of 1 base from V and 3 bases from J, the junction contained 0 bases not matched to a gene. CDR3 sequence reads: CASSIGTGGYEQYF. The CDR3 DNA reads as TGTGCCAGTAGTATAGGGACAGGGGGCTACGAGCAGTACTTC.

The chain employs TRBV6-2 or TRBV6-3 and TRBJ2-3, with D possibly being TRBD2 (5 bases). This CDR3 region has 14 residues. The V and J ends lost 2 bases and 0 bases respectively, with 6 bases between them. Per germline, CDR1 MNHEY and CDR2 SVGEGT. This CDR3 reads CASSYEGSTDTQYF. The CDR3 nucleotides are TGTGCCAGCAGTTACGAGGGAAGCACAGATACGCAGTATTTT.

The chain links TRBV6-5 to TRBJ1-1; D is possibly TRBD1 (5 bases). The CDR3 is made up of 13 amino acids. The germline gives CDR1 MNHEY, CDR2 SVGAGI. Trimming left V 8 bases short and J 3 bases short, with 13 bases between. In nucleotides, the CDR3 is TGTGCCAGCGGCGGCAGGGCCGACACTGAAGCTTTCTTT. Translation gives CASGGRADTEAFF.

In this sample, this clone turned up once. The gene calls are TRBV6-5 and TRBJ1-2; 8 bases align to TRBD1. Germline CDR1 is MNHEY and CDR2 is SVGAGI. J lost 3 bases, V lost 5 bases, and 2 bases had no gene match. The CDR3 is 13 residues long. CDR3 residues: CASSTTGDYGYTF. For the CDR3, the DNA is TGTGCCAGCAGTACGACAGGGGACTATGGCTACACCTTC.

The chain uses TRBV15 and TRBJ2-3, with 7 nucleotides matching TRBD1. Germline V gene lookup returns CDR1 LNHNV and CDR2 YYDKDF (reference sequence). V trimming: 3 bases; J trimming: 5 bases; junction bases outside the gene matches: 14. The CDR3 has 17 amino acids. CDR3 coding DNA: TGTGCCACCAGCAGCTATAATGGGGACAGTTTCAGAGATACGCAGTATTTT. It yields the protein CATSSYNGDSFRDTQYF.

This clone was detected a few times. This chain connects TRBV10-3 to TRBJ1-2, with 10 positions matching TRBD1. The CDR3 loop spans 11 amino acids. Germline loops: CDR1 ENHRY, CDR2 SYGVKD. The junction had 3 bases not matched to a gene; V was cut back by 10 bases and J by 7 bases. CDR3 amino acids: CASGQGVGYTF. In nucleotides, the CDR3 is TGTGCCAGTGGACAGGGGGTTGGCTACACCTTC.

The genes are TRBV7-9 and TRBJ2-5; D possibly corresponds to TRBD2 (5 bases). This CDR3 has 14 residues. Germline-derived CDR1 and CDR2 are SEHNR and FQNEAQ (reference sequence). Trimming took off 4 bases at V and 0 bases at J, with 9 bases between the two ends. CDR3 sequence (DNA): TGTGCCAGCAGCTATTCCGGGAACCAAGAGACCCAGTACTTC. This encodes CASSYSGNQETQYF. The full variable domain, rest sourced from reference TRBV7-9 and TRBJ2-5, is DTGVSQNPRHKITKRGQNVTFRCDPISEHNRLYWYRQTLGQGPEFLTYFQNEAQLEKSRLLSDRFSAERPKGSFSTLEIQRTEQGDSAMYLCASSYSGNQETQYFGPGTRLLVL.

This clone appeared once. This sequence joins TRBV6-2 or TRBV6-3 and TRBJ2-1; TRBD2 matches at 9 bases. Trimming cost V 2 bases and J 5 bases; bases outside gene matches: 4. The CDR3 sequence is 15 residues long. Germline CDR1 is MNHEY and CDR2 is SVGEGT. In DNA form, the CDR3 reads TGTGCCAGCAGTTACCCGCTAGCGGGGAACAATGAGCAGTTCTTC. Translation: CASSYPLAGNNEQFF.

The rearrangement links TRBV21-1 to TRBJ2-2; the table assigns TRBD1, which was not confirmed against the DNA. TRBV21-1 constitutes a pseudogene. The CDR3 totals 14 residues. CDR3 amino acids: CASSKAQNTGELFF. Written as DNA, the CDR3 is TGTGCCAGCAGCAAGGCTCAGAACACCGGGGAGCTGTTTTTT.

The J gene is TRBJ2-1, the V gene TRBV5-1; weak D call: TRBD2 (7 bases). Germline V gene sequence: CDR1 SGHRS, CDR2 YFSETQ. Trimming pared 2 bases from V and 6 bases from J, leaving 18 bases between. The CDR3 has 16 residues. Written as DNA, the CDR3 is TGCGCCAGCAGCTTAACGGCCGGGGGGCCCCTCAATGAGCAGTTCTTC. This encodes CASSLTAGGPLNEQFF. Full variable domain (rest looked up from reference TRBV5-1 and TRBJ2-1): KAGVTQTPRYLIKTRGQQVTLSCSPISGHRSVSWYQQTPGQGLQFLFEYFSETQRNKGNFPGRFSGRQFSNSRSEMNVSTLELGDSALYLCASSLTAGGPLNEQFFGPGTRLTVL.

The chain is built from TRBV3-1 (or the pseudogene TRBV3-2) and TRBJ1-3; TRBD1 aligns across 8 bases. Germline CDR1 LGHDT, CDR2 YNNKEL (reference sequence). CDR3 length equals 15 residues. V lost 5 bases to trimming and J lost 1 base; unmatched junction nucleotides: 4. The CDR3 loop is CASSETGGSGNTIYF. The CDR3 DNA is TGTGCCAGCAGCGAAACAGGGGGATCTGGAAACACCATATATTTT.

The gene calls are TRBV5-1 and TRBJ1-2; D unclear. CDR1 is SGHRS, CDR2 YFSETQ, per germline. V lost 4 bases to trimming and J lost 8 bases, with 21 bases between them. The CDR3 spans 15 residues. For the CDR3, the DNA is TGCGCCAGCAGCGTGACTGCGTCAGATCTCGAGGGCTACACCTTC. This codes for CASSVTASDLEGYTF.

The J gene is TRBJ2-1, the V gene TRBV4-3; the D gene is possibly TRBD1 (5 bases). The CDR3 spans 13 residues. Trimming stripped 2 bases from V and 9 bases from J, with 11 bases between. The germline V gene encodes CDR1 LGHNA and CDR2 YSLEER. The CDR3 nucleotides are TGCGCCAGCAGCCAACAGGGTCAAGGTGAGCAGTTCTTC. Translation gives CASSQQGQGEQFF.

This chain joins TRBV2 and TRBJ1-1; no clear D gene. Germline lookup yields CDR1 SNHLY and CDR2 FYNNEI. This CDR3 region has 11 residues. Trimming shortened V by 2 bases and J by 11 bases, and 9 bases separated the two germline ends. CDR3 residues: CASSEPGPAFF. CDR3 bases: TGTGCCAGCAGTGAACCTGGGCCGGCTTTCTTT.

The V gene is TRBV23-1, the J gene TRBJ2-4, with unresolved D. TRBV23-1 is recorded as an ORF, its role being uncertain. Trimming shortened V by 0 bases and J by 3 bases, and 6 bases separated the two germline ends. The CDR3 totals 14 residues. This chain's CDR3 is CASSQSPGKNIQYF. Written as DNA, the CDR3 is TGCGCCAGCAGTCAATCGCCGGGCAAAAACATTCAGTACTTC.